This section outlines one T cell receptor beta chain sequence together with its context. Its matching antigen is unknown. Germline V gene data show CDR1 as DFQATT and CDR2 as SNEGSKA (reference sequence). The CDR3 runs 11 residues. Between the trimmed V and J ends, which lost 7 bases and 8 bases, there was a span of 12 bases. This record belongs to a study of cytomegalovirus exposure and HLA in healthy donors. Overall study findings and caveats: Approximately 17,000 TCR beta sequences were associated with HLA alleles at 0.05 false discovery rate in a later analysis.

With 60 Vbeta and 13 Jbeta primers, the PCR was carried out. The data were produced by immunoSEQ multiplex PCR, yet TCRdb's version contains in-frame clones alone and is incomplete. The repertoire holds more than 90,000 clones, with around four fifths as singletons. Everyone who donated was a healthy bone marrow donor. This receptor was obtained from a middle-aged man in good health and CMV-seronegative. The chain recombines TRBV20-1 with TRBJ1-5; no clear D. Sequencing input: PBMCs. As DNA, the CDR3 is TGCAGTGTTGGAGGGAGGGAGCCCCAGCATTTT. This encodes CSVGGREPQHF.